The TCR beta chain under discussion was sequenced for a study of tumor-infiltrating lymphocytes in glioblastoma multiforme. General study points: Only one glioblastoma patient had TCR and mutation analysis.

CDR1 and CDR2 from the germline V gene are SQVTM and ANQGSEA. V dropped 4 bases and J dropped 1 base, with 10 bases sitting between them. The CDR3 loop spans 14 amino acids. By proportion, this clonotype is medium-sized. The antigen is not known. TCR beta libraries were built from RNA through three nested multiplex PCR rounds using modified ARM-PCR. No unique molecular identifiers were described for these TCRB libraries. TCRdb processed the multiplex PCR reads anew with MiXCR; each CDR3 protein has one entry. Among some 32,000 distinct CDR3 sequences listed, under 70% were seen once. The TCR sequence derives from a male donor with glioblastoma. Sequencing was carried out using brain tumor tissue. The chain carries TRBV29-1 and TRBJ2-2; D gene unclear. The CDR3 region has the DNA TGCAGCGTTGCATCTAGGGAGAACACCGGGGAGCTGTTTTTT. Translating it yields CSVASRENTGELFF.